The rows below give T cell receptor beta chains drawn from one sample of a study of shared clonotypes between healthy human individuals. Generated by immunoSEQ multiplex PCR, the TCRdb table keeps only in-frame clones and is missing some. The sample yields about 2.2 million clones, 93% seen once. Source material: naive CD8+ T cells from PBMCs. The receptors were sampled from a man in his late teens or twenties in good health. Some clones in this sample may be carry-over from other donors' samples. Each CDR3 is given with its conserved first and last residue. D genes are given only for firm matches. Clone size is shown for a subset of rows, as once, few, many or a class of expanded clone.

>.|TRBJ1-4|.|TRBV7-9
CASSLLMSDAGIWNEKLFF
TGTGCCAGCAGCTTATTAATGTCTGATGCAGGGATCTGGAATGAAAAACTGTTTTTT
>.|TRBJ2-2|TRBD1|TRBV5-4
CASRQGGGELFF
TGTGCCAGCAGACAGGGGGGCGGGGAGCTGTTTTTT
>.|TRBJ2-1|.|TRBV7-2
CASSLSRRLPYNEQFF
TGTGCCAGCAGCCTTTCGAGACGGTTACCCTACAATGAGCAGTTCTTC
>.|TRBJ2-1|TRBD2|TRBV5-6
CASSFELAVEQFF
TGTGCCAGCAGCTTTGAACTAGCGGTTGAGCAGTTCTTC
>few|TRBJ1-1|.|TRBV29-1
CSVEYSLTEAFF
TGCAGCGTTGAATATAGCTTAACTGAAGCTTTCTTT
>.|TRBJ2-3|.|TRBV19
CASSISQGDSTDTQYF
TGTGCCAGTAGTATAAGCCAAGGGGATTCCACAGATACGCAGTATTTT
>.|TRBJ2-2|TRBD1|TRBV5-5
CASTEGQGITGELFF
TGTGCCAGCACCGAGGGACAGGGAATCACCGGGGAGCTGTTTTTT
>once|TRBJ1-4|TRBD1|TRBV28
CASSWTGTNEKLFF
TGTGCCAGCAGTTGGACAGGGACTAATGAAAAACTGTTTTTT
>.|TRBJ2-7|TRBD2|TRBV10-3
CAISGSGGYEQYF
TGTGCCATCAGTGGTTCGGGGGGGTACGAGCAGTACTTC
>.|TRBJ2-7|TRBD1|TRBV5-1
CASSSGTGGTYEQYF
TGCGCCAGCAGCTCCGGGACAGGGGGAACCTACGAGCAGTACTTC
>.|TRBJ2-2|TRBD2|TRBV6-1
CASSGGLALVAGELFF
TGTGCCAGCAGTGGGGGACTAGCGTTAGTAGCCGGGGAGCTGTTTTTT
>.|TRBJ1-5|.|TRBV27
CASSLRAGNQPQHF
TGTGCCAGCAGTTTACGGGCCGGCAATCAGCCCCAGCATTTT
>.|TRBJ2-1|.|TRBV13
CASSSGSYNEQFF
TGTGCCAGCAGCTCCGGGTCCTACAATGAGCAGTTCTTC
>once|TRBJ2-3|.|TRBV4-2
CASSQEIADTQYF
TGTGCCAGCAGCCAAGAGATCGCAGATACGCAGTATTTT
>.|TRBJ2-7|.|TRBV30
CAWSPSSVRTYEQYF
TGTGCCTGGAGTCCATCGAGTGTAAGGACCTACGAGCAGTACTTC
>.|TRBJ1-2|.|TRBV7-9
CASSLFRGKDGYTF
TGTGCCAGCAGCTTATTCCGGGGAAAGGATGGCTACACCTTC
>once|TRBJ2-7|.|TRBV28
CASSRGLLSEQYF
TGTGCCAGCAGCCGGGGACTCCTCTCTGAGCAGTACTTC
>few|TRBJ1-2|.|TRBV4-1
CASSQETGTNYGYTF
TGCGCCAGCAGCCAAGAAACAGGGACTAACTATGGCTACACCTTC
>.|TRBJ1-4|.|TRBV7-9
CASSLGDLRGKLFF
TGTGCCAGCAGCTTAGGAGACCTCAGGGGAAAACTGTTTTTT
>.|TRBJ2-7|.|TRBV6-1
CASRDSRYSYEQYF
TGTGCCAGCAGAGATAGCCGATACTCCTACGAGCAGTACTTC
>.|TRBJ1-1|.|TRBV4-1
CASSQDNENTEAFF
TGCGCCAGCAGCCAAGATAATGAGAACACTGAAGCTTTCTTT
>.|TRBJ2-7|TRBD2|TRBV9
CASSVGAGAKYEQYF
TGTGCCAGCAGCGTAGGAGCGGGAGCGAAATACGAGCAGTACTTC
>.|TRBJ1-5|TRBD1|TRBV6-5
CASSPGTADNQPQHF
TGTGCCAGCAGTCCCGGGACAGCTGACAATCAGCCCCAGCATTTT
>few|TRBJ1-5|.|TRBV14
CASSQLGQPQHF
TGTGCCAGCAGCCAACTCGGTCAGCCCCAGCATTTT
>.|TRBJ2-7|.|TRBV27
CASSFYGAAYEQYF
TGTGCCAGCAGTTTCTACGGCGCCGCCTACGAGCAGTACTTC
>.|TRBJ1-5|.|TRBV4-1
CASSHGRGMQQPQHF
TGCGCCAGCAGCCACGGTCGGGGGATGCAGCAGCCCCAGCATTTT
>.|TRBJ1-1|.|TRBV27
CASSLSWNTEAFF
TGTGCCAGCAGTCTCTCATGGAACACTGAAGCTTTCTTT
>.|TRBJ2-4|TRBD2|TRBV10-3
CAISEWRGAKNIQYF
TGTGCCATCAGTGAGTGGCGGGGGGCCAAAAACATTCAGTACTTC
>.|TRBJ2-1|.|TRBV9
CASSVAGTASYNEQFF
TGTGCCAGCAGCGTAGCCGGGACGGCCTCCTACAATGAGCAGTTCTTC
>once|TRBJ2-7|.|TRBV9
CASGDSARADEQYF
TGTGCCAGCGGGGATAGTGCGAGGGCCGACGAGCAGTACTTC
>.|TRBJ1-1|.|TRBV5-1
CASSRTGSAEAFF
TGCGCCAGCAGCCGAACAGGGTCCGCTGAAGCTTTCTTT
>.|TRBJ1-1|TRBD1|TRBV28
CASSFPGQRDTEAFF
TGTGCCAGCAGTTTTCCGGGACAGCGAGACACTGAAGCTTTCTTT
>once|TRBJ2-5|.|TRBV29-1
CSVNPGGGTEVPVQTQYF
TGCAGCGTTAATCCCGGGGGCGGTACAGAGGTCCCGGTACAGACCCAGTACTTC
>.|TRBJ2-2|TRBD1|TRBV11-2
CASSFRTGGDVGELFF
TGTGCCAGCAGCTTTAGGACAGGGGGCGATGTCGGGGAGCTGTTTTTT